These T cell receptor beta chains were read from a single sample in a study of Ad26.COV2.S vaccination and SARS-CoV-2 variants. Method: immunoSEQ multiplex PCR; TCRdb's copy keeps in-frame clones and lacks some. The sample carries about 430,000 clones, over 75% recorded once. The input for sequencing was peripheral blood, taken in a trial of Ad26.COV2.S vaccine versus placebo. The receptor source for this set is a person aged 18-65 years who received the Ad26.COV2.S COVID-19 vaccine or a placebo. Each CDR3 is given with its conserved first and last residue. A D gene is named only where the DNA matches it firmly. Not all rows give a size; the values are once, few, many and, for expanded clones, a class.

V,size,D,J,DNA,CDR3
TRBV29-1,.,TRBD1,TRBJ1-1,TGCAGCGTTGTTGGTTTCGAGGGGGCATCGTACACTGAAGCTTTCTTT,CSVVGFEGASYTEAFF
TRBV6-1,.,TRBD1,TRBJ2-1,TGTGCCAGCAGTGAAGCGCTGACAGGGCCCTACAATGAGCAGTTCTTC,CASSEALTGPYNEQFF
TRBV10-3,.,.,TRBJ2-1,TGTGCCATCAGTGAGTCTTTTGATCTCTCCTACAATGAGCAGTTCTTC,CAISESFDLSYNEQFF
TRBV6-5,.,.,TRBJ1-1,TGTGCCAGCAGTTACTCGATTGGGGAAAACACTGAAGCTTTCTTT,CASSYSIGENTEAFF
TRBV9,.,TRBD2,TRBJ2-3,TGTGCCAGCAGCGTAGAAGGGCAGCGGGAGACGCAGTATTTT,CASSVEGQRETQYF
TRBV30,.,TRBD1,TRBJ1-2,TGTGCCTGGAGGAGGGACAGGGTGGACTATGGCTACACCTTC,CAWRRDRVDYGYTF
TRBV4-2,.,.,TRBJ1-3,TGTGCCAGCAGCCGATCAGGGGTCTCTGGAAACACCATATATTTT,CASSRSGVSGNTIYF
TRBV4-3,.,TRBD1,TRBJ1-2,TGCGCCAGCAGCCCGCACAGGGGAACGCCCTATGGCTACACCTTC,CASSPHRGTPYGYTF
TRBV28,.,TRBD1,TRBJ2-7,TGTGCCAGCAGATCCGGGACAGGGTTCTACGAGCAGTACTTC,CASRSGTGFYEQYF
TRBV24-1,.,.,TRBJ2-1,TGTGCCACCAGTGATTTTGGCGATCCCTACAATGAGCAGTTCTTC,CATSDFGDPYNEQFF
TRBV12-3/TRBV12-4,.,.,TRBJ2-2,TGTGCCAGCGGTTGGCCCACCGGGGAGCTGTTTTTT,CASGWPTGELFF
TRBV29-1,.,.,TRBJ2-5,TGCAGCGTGGGACGGAACCAAGAGACCCAGTACTTC,CSVGRNQETQYF
TRBV6-5,.,TRBD1,TRBJ1-1,TGTGCCAGCTTGTTTCGGAGGGGGCGAGCTTTCTTT,CASLFRRGRAFF
TRBV29-1,few,.,TRBJ1-1,TGCAGCGTTAGAGTTTGGGCTGAAGCTTTCTTT,CSVRVWAEAFF